This TCR beta chain was recovered during a study of shared clonotypes between healthy human individuals. Broader study findings: In the sorted subsets, rarefaction showed sequencing was incomplete despite large depth.

With regard to this clone: Its target is not known.

The CDR3 extends over 15 amino acids. The junction had 6 bases not matched to a gene; V was cut back by 0 bases and J by 4 bases. Germline assignment: CDR1 SGHNT and CDR2 YYREEE (reference sequence). TCRdb keeps only in-frame clones here, not all; method: immunoSEQ multiplex PCR. This table has about 980,000 clones, approximately 80% appearing once. Sequenced sample: memory CD4+ T cells sorted from blood. The subset was: CD45RA-negative fraction. The sequence was obtained from a man aged 18 to 29 in good health. The chain carries TRBV5-4 and TRBJ1-1, with 7 bases fitting TRBD1. CDR3 sequence: CASSLDIQGSTEAFF. In DNA form, the CDR3 reads TGTGCCAGCAGCTTGGATATACAGGGGAGCACTGAAGCTTTCTTT.